A single count supports the clone carrying this T cell receptor beta chain. Its matching antigen is unknown. Method: immunoSEQ multiplex PCR; TCRdb's copy keeps in-frame clones and lacks some. The sample holds approximately 67,000 clones, about 84% seen once. Germline lookup yields CDR1 SEHNR and CDR2 FQNEAQ (reference sequence). This CDR3 spans 13 amino acids. V was shortened by 3 bases and J by 0 bases, with 6 bases between the two germline ends. This sample was included in a study of OX40 agonist ivuxolimab in advanced cancers. Study findings and constraints: Antigens targeted by the expanded peripheral T cells were not determined.

The chain joins TRBV7-9 to TRBJ2-7; D unresolved. The TCR sequence derives from an adult with an advanced solid tumor such as melanoma, head and neck, liver or kidney cancer. This sample comprised CD4+ or CD8+ T cells sorted from blood, obtained in a trial of the OX40 agonist ivuxolimab. The CDR3: CASSLLGSYEQYF. CDR3 nucleotide sequence: TGTGCCAGCAGCTTGTTGGGCTCCTACGAGCAGTACTTC.